Sequencing of this T cell receptor (beta chain) was carried out in a study of cytomegalovirus exposure and HLA in healthy donors. General study findings and limits: The investigators catalogued some 150 TCR beta chains as cytomegalovirus-associated. In a later analysis, across HLA loci, associated TCR counts were highest for DRB1, lowest for HLA-C.

PCR amplification relied on 60 Vbeta primers (plus 13 Jbeta primers). Data came from immunoSEQ multiplex PCR; TCRdb stores just in-frame clones and leaves some out. The profile shows roughly 100,000 clones, 75% to 90% of them singletons. This clone was seen a handful of times. The antigen remains unidentified. The TCR originated in a man aged 30-40 years in good health and CMV-seropositive. The material sequenced was PBMCs.

The CDR3, as DNA: TGCAGCGTCGAGACTAGCGGGGGACCCGGAGATACGCAGTATTTT. Protein product: CSVETSGGPGDTQYF. V is TRBV29-1 and J is TRBJ2-3, with 12 bases lining up with TRBD2. The CDR3 totals 15 residues. V was pared by 6 bases and J by 5 bases, with 9 bases of the junction left unmatched. CDR1 is SQVTM, CDR2 ANQGSEA, per germline.